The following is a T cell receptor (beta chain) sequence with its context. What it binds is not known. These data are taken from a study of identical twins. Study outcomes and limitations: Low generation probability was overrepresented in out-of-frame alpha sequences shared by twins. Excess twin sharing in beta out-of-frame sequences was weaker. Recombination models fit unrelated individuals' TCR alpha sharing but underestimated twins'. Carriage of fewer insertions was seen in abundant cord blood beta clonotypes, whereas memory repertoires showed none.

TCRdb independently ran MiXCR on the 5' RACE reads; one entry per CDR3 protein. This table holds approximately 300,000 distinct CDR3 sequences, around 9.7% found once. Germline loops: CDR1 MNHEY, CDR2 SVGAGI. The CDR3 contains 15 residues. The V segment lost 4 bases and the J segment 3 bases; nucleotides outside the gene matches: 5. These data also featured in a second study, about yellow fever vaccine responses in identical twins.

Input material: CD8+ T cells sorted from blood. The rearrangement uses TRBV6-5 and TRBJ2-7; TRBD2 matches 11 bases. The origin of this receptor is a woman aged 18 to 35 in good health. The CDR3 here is CASSSTSGGFYEQYF. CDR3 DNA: TGTGCCAGCAGTTCAACTAGCGGGGGCTTCTACGAGCAGTACTTC.